This is a list of T cell receptor beta chains from one sample in a study of blood T cell repertoires in COVID-19. Assay used: immunoSEQ multiplex PCR; TCRdb lists only in-frame clones, some missing. Of 90,000 to 140,000 clones in the sample, roughly 85% were seen once. The sequenced material came from peripheral blood. Receptor source: a middle-aged man with acute or convalescent COVID-19. The CDR3 runs from the conserved cysteine through the conserved F or W. The D gene is left open where the match is weak. A row's size may be missing; if present it is once, few, many or a size class.

j_gene | abundance | v_gene | d_gene | CDR3aa | CDR3nt
TRBJ2-7 | NA | TRBV5-1 | NA | CASSIPDKDRRYEQYF | TGCGCCAGCAGCATTCCGGACAAGGATAGACGCTACGAGCAGTACTTC
TRBJ2-3 | NA | TRBV15 | NA | CATSSRTASTDTQYF | TGTGCCACCAGCAGCCGGACAGCCTCCACAGATACGCAGTATTTT
TRBJ1-2 | NA | TRBV18 | TRBD1 | CASSPRTGAHYGYTF | TGTGCCAGCTCACCACGTACAGGGGCACACTATGGCTACACCTTC
TRBJ1-2 | NA | TRBV28 | NA | CASSPDRYGYTF | TGTGCCAGCAGCCCAGACAGGTATGGCTACACCTTC
TRBJ2-2 | NA | TRBV7-8 | TRBD1 | CASSPQGWGTGELFF | TGTGCCAGCAGCCCACAGGGGTGGGGAACCGGGGAGCTGTTTTTT
TRBJ2-1 | NA | TRBV9 | NA | CASSSHTGNEQFF | TGTGCCAGCAGCTCACATACAGGGAATGAGCAGTTCTTC
TRBJ2-3 | NA | TRBV14 | NA | CASSQVVSDTQYF | TGTGCCAGCAGCCAAGTTGTTTCGGATACGCAGTATTTT
TRBJ2-1 | once | TRBV4-2 | TRBD1 | CASSQDLGTGLGNEQFF | TGTGCCAGCAGCCAAGATCTCGGGACAGGGTTAGGCAATGAGCAGTTCTTC
TRBJ1-2 | NA | TRBV25-1 | NA | CASSEAEFNYGYTF | TGTGCCAGCAGTGAGGCAGAATTTAACTATGGCTACACCTTC
TRBJ2-3 | NA | TRBV7-3 | NA | CASSPRSGVSADTQYF | TGTGCCAGCAGCCCACGCTCTGGGGTTAGCGCAGATACGCAGTATTTT
TRBJ1-2 | NA | TRBV13 | NA | CASSLGGGFQAYGYTF | TGTGCCAGCAGCTTAGGCGGGGGATTTCAGGCCTATGGCTACACCTTC
TRBJ2-2 | NA | TRBV5-1 | TRBD1 | CASGSNLDRVSSHTGELFF | TGCGCCAGCGGCTCAAATTTAGACAGGGTCTCATCTCACACCGGGGAGCTGTTTTTT
TRBJ1-5 | NA | TRBV27 | NA | CASSPTPPDYSNQPQHF | TGTGCCAGCAGTCCCACCCCGCCGGACTATAGCAATCAGCCCCAGCATTTT
TRBJ2-2 | NA | TRBV3-1/TRBV3-2 | NA | CASSHQRAGPGRELFF | TGTGCCAGCAGCCACCAGCGGGCCGGCCCAGGGAGGGAGCTGTTTTTT
TRBJ2-3 | NA | TRBV6-1 | NA | CASSEIRGAGADTQYF | TGTGCCAGCAGTGAAATTCGGGGGGCCGGCGCAGATACGCAGTATTTT
TRBJ2-7 | NA | TRBV9 | NA | CASSESQSTYEQYF | TGTGCCAGCAGCGAATCACAGAGCACCTACGAGCAGTACTTC
TRBJ2-1 | NA | TRBV12-3/TRBV12-4 | NA | CASKVGAYNEQFF | TGTGCCAGTAAGGTCGGGGCCTACAATGAGCAGTTCTTC
TRBJ1-5 | few | TRBV7-2 | NA | CASSRQFSNQPQHF | TGTGCCAGCAGCAGACAGTTTAGCAATCAGCCCCAGCATTTT
TRBJ1-6 | NA | TRBV19 | NA | CASTPDPDSYNSPLHF | TGTGCCAGTACTCCGGACCCGGACAGTTATAATTCACCCCTCCACTTT
TRBJ2-3 | few | TRBV9 | TRBD2 | CASSVAGGRGDTQYF | TGTGCCAGCAGCGTCGCGGGGGGTAGGGGAGATACGCAGTATTTT
TRBJ2-3 | NA | TRBV5-1 | TRBD2 | CASSLTSGGGVFTDTQYF | TGCGCCAGCAGCCTGACTAGCGGGGGGGGCGTTTTCACAGATACGCAGTATTTT
TRBJ2-3 | NA | TRBV29-1 | NA | CSVEGGVSTDTQYF | TGCAGCGTTGAAGGGGGAGTAAGCACAGATACGCAGTATTTT
TRBJ2-2 | few | TRBV7-2 | TRBD2 | CASSSSLRFRGAGELFF | TGTGCCAGCAGCTCCTCCCTCCGTTTCCGGGGGGCCGGGGAGCTGTTTTTT
TRBJ2-3 | NA | TRBV29-1 | NA | CSVLGVDARTDTQYF | TGCAGCGTCTTAGGGGTCGACGCTCGCACAGATACGCAGTATTTT
TRBJ2-7 | NA | TRBV5-4 | NA | CASSLATDGEQYF | TGTGCCAGCAGCCTAGCGACTGACGGGGAGCAGTACTTC
TRBJ1-2 | NA | TRBV19 | NA | CASSITQRYRRGSNYGYTF | TGTGCCAGTAGTATAACGCAGCGGTATCGTAGGGGGTCTAACTATGGCTACACCTTC